Presented here are 29 T cell receptor beta chains from one specimen sequenced in a study of blood T cell repertoires in COVID-19. TCRdb's table, derived via immunoSEQ multiplex PCR, lists solely in-frame clones and lacks some. The table has about 140,000 clones, 70% to 80% seen once. Sequences were obtained from peripheral blood. Receptors originate from a man aged 50 to 60 with acute or convalescent COVID-19.

Written as DNA, the CDR3 is TGTGCCAGCAGCTTGGAATTCGGGGGGAATGAGCAGTTCTTC. Translation: CASSLEFGGNEQFF. The J gene is TRBJ2-1, the V gene TRBV5-6, with 7 bases identical to TRBD2. V dropped 0 bases and J dropped 7; count of bases not matched to a gene: 4. The CDR3 length is 14 residues. Germline values: CDR1 SGHDT, CDR2 YYEEEE.

The CDR3 region is CATARTSENTGELFF. The CDR3, as DNA: TGCGCCACCGCACGGACTAGCGAGAACACCGGGGAGCTGTTTTTT. This sequence joins TRBV5-1 and TRBJ2-2, with 9 bases fitting TRBD2. J gave up 1 base and V 9 bases, and 7 bases lay outside the gene matches. Germline V gene lookup returns CDR1 SGHRS and CDR2 YFSETQ. The CDR3 loop spans 15 amino acids.

This clone was recorded only once. The chain carries TRBV5-1 and TRBJ1-2, with 9 bases fitting TRBD1. Losses at the gene ends were 3 bases for V and 2 bases for J; bases not matched to a gene: 8. The CDR3 runs to 16 residues. CDR1 SGHRS and CDR2 YFSETQ come from the germline V gene. CDR3 protein: CASSSHDRGGNYGYTF. In DNA form, the CDR3 reads TGCGCCAGCAGCTCGCACGACAGGGGGGGAAACTATGGCTACACCTTC.

The chain has TRBV10-3 and TRBJ2-7; tentatively, D is TRBD2 (5 bases). This CDR3 spans 18 amino acids. V lost 10 bases and J lost 0, with 28 bases in between. The germline CDR1 and CDR2 sequences are ENHRY and SYGVKD. CDR3 amino acids: CATDSPTGGRIGSYEQYV. CDR3 coding DNA: TGTGCCACCGACTCACCCACTGGAGGACGGATAGGCTCCTACGAGCAGTACGTC.

The J gene is TRBJ2-2, the V gene TRBV6-5, with 8 bases aligning to TRBD2. V shed 8 bases, J shed 4 bases, and the junction held 3 bases outside the gene matches. This CDR3 is built from 13 residues. CDR1 is MNHEY, CDR2 SVGAGI, per germline. The CDR3 DNA follows: TGTGCCAGCTCAACTAGCGGCACCGGGGAGCTGTTTTTT. Amino acids: CASSTSGTGELFF.

The rearrangement links TRBV11-2 to TRBJ1-6; D is uncertain. The CDR3 has 16 residues. The V gene's germline CDR1 is SGHAT and CDR2 FQNNGV. Trimming shortened V by 1 base and J by 4 bases, and 11 bases separated the two germline ends. The DNA for the CDR3 is TGTGCCAGCAGCTTAGGGCATAGGGAGTATAATTCACCCCTCCACTTT. This encodes CASSLGHREYNSPLHF.

The CDR3 region has the DNA TGTGCCAGCAGCCAAAACAGGGCCACTGAAGCTTTCTTT. It yields the protein CASSQNRATEAFF. The rearrangement joins TRBV3-1 (or the pseudogene TRBV3-2) to TRBJ1-1; tentatively, D is TRBD1 (6 bases). Germline loops: CDR1 LGHDT, CDR2 YNNKEL (reference sequence). The CDR3 loop spans 13 amino acids. Trimming removed 2 bases at V and 4 bases at J, with 8 bases between.

This clone showed up just a few times. The chain couples TRBV5-1 to TRBJ2-1; 13 bases align to TRBD2. Germline CDR1 is SGHRS and CDR2 is YFSETQ. The ends lost 5 bases at V and 4 bases at J; junction bases unmatched: 3. The CDR3 loop spans 15 amino acids. For the CDR3, the DNA is TGCGCCAGCAGACGACTAGCGGGGGGATACAATGAGCAGTTCTTC. This sequence encodes CASRRLAGGYNEQFF.

This chain uses TRBV7-7 with TRBJ2-7; 8 bases fit TRBD1. Per the germline V gene, CDR1 is SSHAT and CDR2 is FNYEAQ (reference sequence). This CDR3 is built from 14 residues. With 5 bases clipped from V and 6 bases from J, the junction kept 9 bases outside the gene matches. The CDR3 is CASSTCRQGCEQYV. CDR3 nucleotide sequence: TGTGCCAGCAGCACCTGCCGACAGGGGTGCGAGCAGTACGTC.

About this clone: Other DNA sequences within the sample encode an identical CDR3. This chain connects TRBV2 to TRBJ1-6, with D possibly being TRBD1 (5 bases). CDR1 and CDR2 from the germline V gene are SNHLY and FYNNEI. Trimming shortened V by 1 base and J by 6 bases, and 7 bases separated the two germline ends. This CDR3 region has 14 residues. CDR3 bases: TGTGCCAGCAGTGAAGGCAGGGTTAATTCACCCCTCCACTTT. This gives the protein CASSEGRVNSPLHF.

This clone came up once. This chain links TRBV12-3 or TRBV12-4 with TRBJ1-6; D unclear. There are 13 residues in the CDR3. V gave up 6 bases and J gave up 9 bases, with 12 bases separating them. The CDR3 region is CASRSHPGSPLHF. The CDR3 region has the DNA TGTGCCAGCAGATCCCACCCGGGTTCACCCCTCCACTTT.

The chain joins TRBV4-2 to TRBJ2-3, with 8 bases aligning to TRBD2. Looked up from germline, CDR1 is LGHNA and CDR2 is YNFKEQ. The CDR3 runs 15 residues. The trim removed 4 bases at V and 6 bases at J, leaving 9 bases unmatched. CDR3 in DNA: TGTGCCAGCAGCCGCGCGATAGCGGGGCTGGATACGCAGTATTTT. Its protein is CASSRAIAGLDTQYF.

The rearrangement joins TRBV5-5 to TRBJ2-5; D is possibly TRBD2 (5 bases). This CDR3 is 15 amino acids long. The germline gives CDR1 SGHKS, CDR2 YYEKEE (reference sequence). The V end lost 0 bases, the J end lost 9 bases, and 18 bases lay between the germline ends. The DNA of the CDR3 is TGTGCCAGCAGCTTGGCCGTCACAGAGTTGGAGGCCCAGTACTTC. This sequence encodes CASSLAVTELEAQYF.

The J gene is TRBJ1-2, the V gene TRBV7-2, with TRBD1 matching 7 bases. Germline assignment: CDR1 SGHTA and CDR2 FQGNSA. V shed 2 bases and J 3 bases; nucleotides not matched to a gene: 6. The CDR3 covers 15 residues. CDR3 amino acids: CASSLQTGTDYGYTF. The CDR3 nucleotides read TGTGCCAGCAGCTTACAGACCGGGACAGACTATGGCTACACCTTC.

This clone was found once. The rearrangement joins TRBV4-1 to TRBJ1-4; 9 bases fit TRBD1. Germline loops: CDR1 MGHRA, CDR2 YSYEKL. Trimming took 4 bases from V and 5 from J; bases not matched to a gene: 5. The CDR3 is made up of 15 amino acids. CDR3 sequence (DNA): TGCGCCAGCAGCCTTCCCGGGACAGGGAATGAAAAACTGTTTTTT. Its protein is CASSLPGTGNEKLFF.

A single count supports this clone. J is TRBJ2-7 and V is TRBV6-4; 7 nucleotides line up with TRBD2. V trimming: 11 bases; J trimming: 3 bases; junction bases outside the gene matches: 13. The CDR3 length is 14 residues. Germline V gene lookup returns CDR1 MRHNA and CDR2 SNTAGT. The CDR3 sequence is CAVRLASRLYEQYF. CDR3 DNA: TGTGCCGTCCGACTAGCTTCCCGCCTCTACGAGCAGTACTTC.

V usage is TRBV24-1 and J usage is TRBJ2-1; the match to TRBD1 covers 7 bases. Trimming at V came to 1 base and at J to 10 bases, leaving 3 bases not matched to a gene. The CDR3 contains 13 residues. Looked up from germline, CDR1 is KGHDR and CDR2 is SFDVKD. The CDR3 is CATSDLQGREQFF. In nucleotides, the CDR3 is TGTGCCACCAGTGATTTACAGGGGCGGGAGCAGTTCTTC.

The V gene is TRBV18, the J gene TRBJ1-3; D possibly corresponds to TRBD1 (6 bases). The V end was cut by 0 bases, the J end by 2 bases, with 11 bases between. Germline CDR1 reads KGHSH; CDR2 reads LQKENI. CDR3 length equals 16 residues. In DNA form, the CDR3 reads TGTGCCAGCTCACCACCGGCAGGGGTAACTGGAAACACCATATATTTT. Translation gives CASSPPAGVTGNTIYF.

V and J are TRBV5-1 and TRBJ2-1, with 8 bases matching TRBD2. V was pared by 4 bases and J by 10 bases, with 7 bases of the junction left unmatched. Looked up from germline, CDR1 is SGHRS and CDR2 is YFSETQ. This CDR3 region has 13 residues. As DNA, the CDR3 is TGCGCCAGCAGCCGGGGGGGCAGGGTGGAGCAGTTCTTC. It codes for CASSRGGRVEQFF.

The chain links TRBV5-6 to TRBJ1-2; 8 bases match TRBD1. J lost 5 bases, V lost 1 base, and 10 bases had no gene match. Germline values: CDR1 SGHDT, CDR2 YYEEEE. The CDR3 is 16 amino acids. The CDR3 DNA sequence: TGTGCCAGCAGCTTGTCAGGACAGGGAACCTATTATGGCTACACCTTC. Translation: CASSLSGQGTYYGYTF.

The chain is built from TRBV19 and TRBJ2-3; 11 bases align to TRBD2. This CDR3 comprises 15 residues. Germline lookup yields CDR1 LNHDA and CDR2 SQIVND (reference sequence). Losses at the gene ends were 5 bases for V and 4 bases for J; bases not matched to a gene: 5. DNA for the CDR3: TGTGCCAGTAGTTTTAGCGGGGGGGCCGCAGATACGCAGTATTTT. Translated, it gives CASSFSGGAADTQYF.

This clone was seen just once. The gene calls are TRBV19 and TRBJ1-4, with D tentatively TRBD1 (5 bases). The CDR3 has 13 amino acids. Germline-derived CDR1 and CDR2 are LNHDA and SQIVND (reference sequence). Between the trimmed V and J ends, which lost 7 bases and 3 bases, there was a span of 9 bases. The CDR3 is CASNPGANEKLFF. The CDR3 nucleotides read TGTGCCAGTAACCCGGGGGCTAATGAAAAACTGTTTTTT.

A few counts support this clone. The chain joins TRBV18 to TRBJ1-3; possible D gene TRBD1, 5 bases. The germline V gene has CDR1 KGHSH and CDR2 LQKENI. The CDR3 has 16 residues. V was trimmed by 3 bases and J by 0 bases, leaving 12 bases between them. The CDR3 coding sequence is TGTGCCAGCTCACCCTCGACAGAGCTCTCTGGAAACACCATATATTTT. Amino acid sequence: CASSPSTELSGNTIYF.

This rearrangement joins TRBV30 to TRBJ2-2; 9 bases align to TRBD1. CDR1 GTSNPN and CDR2 SVGIG come from the germline V gene (reference sequence). The CDR3 is 14 residues long. Trimming at V came to 0 bases and at J to 6 bases, leaving 2 bases not matched to a gene. In DNA form, the CDR3 reads TGTGCCTGGAGTGTAAACAGGGGGCCCGGGGAGCTGTTTTTT. Translation: CAWSVNRGPGELFF.

This clone showed up just once. The genes are TRBV29-1 and TRBJ2-5, with a weak D call TRBD1 (6 bases). CDR3 length equals 13 residues. Trimming shortened V by 6 bases and J by 1 base, and 12 bases separated the two germline ends. Germline V lookup: CDR1 SQVTM, CDR2 ANQGSEA. In nucleotides, the CDR3 is TGCAGCGTACTGACAGGACTCCAAGAGACCCAGTACTTC. This codes for CSVLTGLQETQYF.

The chain combines TRBV6-1 with TRBJ1-6; D is undetermined. The CDR3 has 12 residues. The germline V and J ends were trimmed by 3 bases and 8 bases, with 5 bases remaining between them. The germline V gene has CDR1 MNHNS and CDR2 SASEGT. The CDR3 loop is CASSEAYSPLHF. DNA for the CDR3: TGTGCCAGCAGTGAGGCATATTCACCCCTCCACTTT.

This chain uses TRBV7-2 with TRBJ1-2; D remains unclear. Looked up from germline, CDR1 is SGHTA and CDR2 is FQGNSA. The germline V and J ends were trimmed by 1 base and 8 bases, with 5 bases remaining between them. CDR3 length: 11 residues. The CDR3: CASSLGGGYTF. In DNA form, the CDR3 reads TGTGCCAGCAGCTTAGGAGGGGGCTACACCTTC.

This chain links TRBV6-1 with TRBJ2-7; possibly TRBD2 for D (5 bases). CDR1 is MNHNS, CDR2 SASEGT, per germline. CDR3 length: 15 residues. V gave up 2 bases and J gave up 3 bases, with 14 bases separating them. The CDR3 protein is CASSEWLGSVYEQYF. Here the CDR3 DNA reads TGTGCCAGCAGTGAATGGTTGGGGAGTGTCTACGAGCAGTACTTC.

The table lists this clone with a few counts. This rearrangement joins TRBV28 to TRBJ1-2; D is undetermined. V was shortened by 5 bases and J by 8 bases, with 18 bases between the two germline ends. Germline V gene sequence: CDR1 MDHEN, CDR2 SYDVKM. There are 14 residues in the CDR3. CDR3 in amino acids: CASSTPGRGRGYTF. The DNA of the CDR3 is TGTGCCAGCAGTACCCCCGGACGGGGTCGGGGCTACACCTTC.